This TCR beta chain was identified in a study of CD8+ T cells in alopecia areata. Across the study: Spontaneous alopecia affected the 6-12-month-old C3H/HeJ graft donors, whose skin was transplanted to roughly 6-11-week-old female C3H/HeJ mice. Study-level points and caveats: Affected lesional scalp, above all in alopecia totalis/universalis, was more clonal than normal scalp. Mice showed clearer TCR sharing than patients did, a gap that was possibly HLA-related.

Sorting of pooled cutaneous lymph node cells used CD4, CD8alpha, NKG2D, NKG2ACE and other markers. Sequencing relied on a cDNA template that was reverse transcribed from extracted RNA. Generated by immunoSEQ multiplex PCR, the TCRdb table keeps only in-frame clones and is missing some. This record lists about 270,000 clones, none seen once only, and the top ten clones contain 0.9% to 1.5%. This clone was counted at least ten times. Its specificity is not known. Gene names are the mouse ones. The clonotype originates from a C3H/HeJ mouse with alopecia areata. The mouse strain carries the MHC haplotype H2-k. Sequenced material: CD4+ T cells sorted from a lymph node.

This chain's CDR3 is CTCRTGYTGQLYF. The sequenced CDR3 bases are TGCACCTGCAGGACAGGGTACACCGGG. The V and J genes are TRBV1 and TRBJ2-2; 7 positions agree with TRBD1. Sequencing ends 4 residues short of the CDR3 end; the germline J gene provides the rest. Germline V gives CDR1 NSQYPW, CDR2 LRSPGD (reference sequence). V was pared by 6 bases and J by 3 bases, with 1 base of the junction left unmatched. The CDR3 extends over 13 amino acids. The variable domain in full, completed from reference TRBV1 and TRBJ2-2, reads VTLLEQNPRWRLVPRGQAVNLRCILKNSQYPWMSWYQQDLQKQLQWLFTLRSPGDKEVKSLPGADYLATRVTDTELRLQVANMSQGRTLYCTCRTGYTGQLYFGEGSKLTVL.